These 30 T cell receptor beta chains were sequenced from one sample in a study of shared clonotypes between healthy human individuals. Clones were read by immunoSEQ multiplex PCR, and TCRdb kept only the in-frame ones, dropping some. This table holds hundreds of thousands of clones, more than 75% found once. The sample comprised PBMCs. The receptors come from a woman in her 40s in good health. Some clones in this sample may be carry-over from other donors' samples.

The V gene is TRBV14, the J gene TRBJ2-2, with D possibly called TRBD1 or TRBD2 (5 bases each). This CDR3 spans 16 amino acids. V was pared by 1 base and J by 4 bases, with 13 bases between. Germline values: CDR1 SGHDN, CDR2 FVKESK. The CDR3 loop reads CASSQGGRGGTGELFF. Written as DNA, the CDR3 is TGTGCCAGCAGCCAAGGGGGACGCGGCGGCACCGGGGAGCTGTTTTTT.

This clone appeared a single time. The CDR3 here is CASSLRPQVGSFNNEQFF. CDR3 sequence (DNA): TGTGCCAGCAGCTTAAGGCCCCAGGTGGGGAGTTTTAACAATGAGCAGTTCTTC. The V call is TRBV7-2, the J call TRBJ2-1; possibly TRBD2 for D (5 bases). CDR1 SGHTA and CDR2 FQGNSA come from the germline V gene. Trimming pared 2 bases from V and 5 bases from J, leaving 22 bases between. This CDR3 region has 18 residues.

The chain carries TRBV15 and TRBJ1-2; D might be TRBD1 (5 bases). The CDR3 consists of 13 residues. V lost 3 bases and J lost 3, with 8 bases in between. In germline, CDR1 is LNHNV, CDR2 YYDKDF (reference sequence). CDR3 residues: CATSSWGDYGYTF. The CDR3 DNA reads TGTGCCACCAGCAGTTGGGGGGACTATGGCTACACCTTC. Using reference TRBV15 and TRBJ1-2 for the parts outside the CDR3, the full variable domain is DAMVIQNPRYQVTQFGKPVTLSCSQTLNHNVMYWYQQKSSQAPKLLFHYYDKDFNNEADTPDNFQSRRPNTSFCFLDIRSPGLGDTAMYLCATSSWGDYGYTFGSGTRLTVV.

J is TRBJ2-7 and V is TRBV7-2, with 7 positions matching TRBD2. With V trimmed by 5 bases and J by 5 bases, 12 bases remained unmatched. Per the germline V gene, CDR1 is SGHTA and CDR2 is FQGNSA. The CDR3 is 15 residues long. The CDR3 DNA is TGTGCCAGCAGCGCCAGGACTAGTCGCGTCAACGAGCAGTACTTC. This codes for CASSARTSRVNEQYF.

J is TRBJ2-5 and V is TRBV10-3; D uncertain. With the DNA end fitting TRBJ2-7 better, the J assignment may be wrong. The CDR3 has 16 amino acids. Germline V CDR1 and CDR2: ENHRY, SYGVKD. CDR3 DNA sequence: TGTGCCATCAGTGGGTTGGCTGGTACAGCTACCTACGAGCAGTACTTC. Protein sequence: CAISGLAGTATYEQYF.

V and J are TRBV2 and TRBJ2-2; D not resolved. Trimming cost V 6 bases and J 4 bases, with 9 bases left between them. Germline V gene data show CDR1 as SNHLY and CDR2 as FYNNEI. This CDR3 contains 13 residues. The DNA of the CDR3 is TGTGCCAGCAGGGGCTGGCCCACCGGGGAGCTGTTTTTT. Amino acids: CASRGWPTGELFF.

This clone was counted between two and nine times. The genes are TRBV28 and TRBJ2-7; TRBD2 matches at 8 bases. The germline CDR1 and CDR2 sequences are MDHEN and SYDVKM. The CDR3 consists of 13 residues. Losses at the gene ends were 10 bases for V and 3 bases for J; bases not matched to a gene: 8. The CDR3 region is CATNRGGIYEQYF. The CDR3 DNA reads TGTGCCACCAATCGGGGGGGGATCTACGAGCAGTACTTC.

The chain has TRBV16 and TRBJ2-2, with D possibly matching TRBD1 (6 bases). There are 14 residues in the CDR3. The V gene's germline CDR1 is KGHSY and CDR2 FQNENV. V lost 3 bases and J lost 1, with 6 bases in between. CDR3 protein: CASSHRGNTGELFF. The CDR3 DNA sequence: TGTGCCAGCAGCCACAGGGGGAACACCGGGGAGCTGTTTTTT.

The chain is built from TRBV18 and TRBJ2-3, with D possibly matching TRBD1 (6 bases). This CDR3 is built from 15 residues. V was shortened by 3 bases and J by 5 bases, with 15 bases between the two germline ends. Germline CDR1 KGHSH, CDR2 LQKENI. Written as DNA, the CDR3 is TGTGCCAGCTCACCGACAGGACCCGCGGGAGATACGCAGTATTTT. Its protein is CASSPTGPAGDTQYF.

This chain's CDR3 is CASSILASSGNTIYF. The CDR3, as DNA: TGTGCCAGTAGTATACTGGCGAGCTCTGGAAACACCATATATTTT. This chain links TRBV19 with TRBJ1-3; D is ambiguous. V was pared by 2 bases and J by 0 bases, with 8 bases between. The CDR3 runs 15 residues. Germline V gene sequence: CDR1 LNHDA, CDR2 SQIVND (reference sequence).

The rearrangement uses TRBV19 and TRBJ2-7; the match to TRBD2 covers 11 bases. CDR1 is LNHDA, CDR2 SQIVND, per germline (reference sequence). The V segment lost 3 bases and the J segment 3 bases; nucleotides outside the gene matches: 1. This CDR3 region has 14 residues. The CDR3 sequence is CASSMGTSGYEQYF. CDR3 coding DNA: TGTGCCAGTAGTATGGGGACTAGCGGCTACGAGCAGTACTTC.

This clone occurred a few times. At one end the junction does not follow the germline gene, possibly because of a read error. V is TRBV5-1 and J is TRBJ1-1; TRBD1 might be the D (5 bases). CDR3 size: 11 residues. Germline CDR1 and CDR2: SGHRS and YFSETQ. The CDR3 DNA reads TGCGCCAGCAGCTCCCGGGACGACCGTCACTTT. This gives the protein CASSSRDDRHF. Together with reference TRBV5-1 and TRBJ1-1, the CDR3 gives the full variable domain: KAGVTQTPRYLIKTRGQQVTLSCSPISGHRSVSWYQQTPGQGLQFLFEYFSETQRNKGNFPGRFSGRQFSNSRSEMNVSTLELGDSALYLCASSSRDDRHFGQGTRLTVV.

This CDR3 is CASSSTGTHYNEQFF. The CDR3 region has the DNA TGTGCCAGCAGCTCCACCGGGACGCACTACAATGAGCAGTTCTTC. The chain joins TRBV7-3 to TRBJ2-1, with D perhaps assigned TRBD1 or TRBD2 (5 bases each). Between the trimmed V and J ends, which lost 4 bases and 3 bases, there was a span of 13 bases. The germline gives CDR1 SGHTA, CDR2 FQGTGA. CDR3 length: 15 residues.

The chain carries TRBV5-4 and TRBJ2-3; D is perhaps TRBD2 (6 bases). The germline V and J ends were trimmed by 3 bases and 4 bases, with 21 bases remaining between them. The length of the CDR3 is 17 residues. Germline V gives CDR1 SGHNT, CDR2 YYREEE (reference sequence). The CDR3 region has the DNA TGTGCCAGCAGCTCAACTAGCTTGGCCCAAGGCCCAGATACGCAGTATTTT. This sequence encodes CASSSTSLAQGPDTQYF.

The V call is TRBV9, the J call TRBJ2-5; D is undetermined. The germline gives CDR1 SGDLS, CDR2 YYNGEE. This CDR3 is built from 12 residues. Trimming pared 4 bases from V and 3 bases from J, leaving 7 bases between. This CDR3 reads CASSPNEETQYF. Here the CDR3 DNA reads TGTGCCAGCAGCCCCAACGAAGAGACCCAGTACTTC.

This clone has just one count. The chain is built from TRBV5-1 and TRBJ2-7, with 9 bases matching TRBD2. CDR3 length: 15 residues. The germline V gene encodes CDR1 SGHRS and CDR2 YFSETQ. The V and J ends lost 3 bases and 2 bases, in that order; junction bases with no gene match: 6. The CDR3 region is CASSSGWTSAYEQYF. Here the CDR3 DNA reads TGCGCCAGCAGCTCGGGTTGGACTAGCGCCTACGAGCAGTACTTC.

This sequence joins TRBV5-6 and TRBJ2-4; 9 positions match TRBD1. V trimming: 4 bases; J trimming: 1 base; junction bases outside the gene matches: 0. This CDR3 is 14 amino acids long. Per the germline V gene, CDR1 is SGHDT and CDR2 is YYEEEE. As DNA, the CDR3 is TGTGCCAGCAGCGGGACAGGGGCCAAAAACATTCAGTACTTC. This encodes CASSGTGAKNIQYF.

This chain connects TRBV11-2 to TRBJ2-3; D possibly matches TRBD1 or TRBD2 (6 bases each). The CDR3 length is 16 residues. Trimming took off 2 bases at V and 6 bases at J, with 18 bases between the two ends. Germline V gives CDR1 SGHAT, CDR2 FQNNGV. The CDR3 reads CASSLLARGLADTQYF. DNA for the CDR3: TGTGCCAGCAGCTTATTGGCTCGGGGGCTAGCCGATACGCAGTATTTT.

The chain has TRBV28 and TRBJ1-3; 10 positions match TRBD1. Germline V gives CDR1 MDHEN, CDR2 SYDVKM. J lost 4 bases, V lost 5 bases, and 11 bases had no gene match. The CDR3 has 17 amino acids. The DNA for the CDR3 is TGTGCCAGCAGTATGGGACAGGGGCTCTTTATAGGAAACACCATATATTTT. It yields the protein CASSMGQGLFIGNTIYF.

The chain carries TRBV12-5 and TRBJ1-2; D is perhaps TRBD1 (5 bases). Germline V gene sequence: CDR1 LGHNT, CDR2 FRNRAP. The V end lost 1 base, the J end lost 6 bases, and 9 bases lay between the germline ends. This CDR3 contains 13 residues. The CDR3 region is CASGLDRLNGYTF. CDR3 nucleotides: TGTGCTAGTGGTTTGGACAGGTTAAATGGCTACACCTTC.

The genes are TRBV9 and TRBJ1-2, with a weak D call TRBD1 (6 bases). This CDR3 comprises 14 residues. V lost 4 bases to trimming and J lost 0 bases, with 10 bases between them. CDR1 SGDLS and CDR2 YYNGEE come from the germline V gene. The DNA of the CDR3 is TGTGCCAGCAGCCCAGGGACAACTAACTATGGCTACACCTTC. It yields the protein CASSPGTTNYGYTF.

V is TRBV19 and J is TRBJ2-1, with D unresolved. The germline gives CDR1 LNHDA, CDR2 SQIVND (reference sequence). Trimming pared 5 bases from V and 5 bases from J, leaving 13 bases between. The CDR3 length is 14 residues. CDR3 sequence: CASSPTWVDNEQFF. The CDR3 nucleotides are TGTGCCAGTAGTCCAACTTGGGTAGACAATGAGCAGTTCTTC. Full variable domain (outside the CDR3, taken from reference TRBV19 and TRBJ2-1): DGGITQSPKYLFRKEGQNVTLSCEQNLNHDAMYWYRQDPGQGLRLIYYSQIVNDFQKGDIAEGYSVSREKKESFPLTVTSAQKNPTAFYLCASSPTWVDNEQFFGPGTRLTVL.

The V gene is TRBV6-5, the J gene TRBJ2-7; D gene unclear. Germline assignment: CDR1 MNHEY and CDR2 SVGAGI. Trimming removed 4 bases from V and 6 bases from J, with 16 bases in between. There are 14 residues in the CDR3. CDR3 bases: TGTGCCAGCAGTTTTCAAGCCTCCTCATCCGAGCAGTACTTC. Its translation is CASSFQASSSEQYF.

The rearrangement uses TRBV4-2 and TRBJ1-1, with D possibly matching TRBD1 (5 bases). V was clipped by 0 bases and J by 4 bases, with 12 bases between them. The CDR3 length is 15 residues. Germline lookup yields CDR1 LGHNA and CDR2 YNFKEQ. CDR3 coding DNA: TGTGCCAGCAGCCAAGACCAGGGAGGTATCACTGAAGCTTTCTTT. Encoded protein: CASSQDQGGITEAFF.

About this clone: Other DNA sequences of this sample code for an identical CDR3. Here the CDR3 DNA reads TGCAGTGCTAGCAGTAACACTGAAGCTTTCTTT. This gives the protein CSASSNTEAFF. This chain connects TRBV20-1 to TRBJ1-1; D gene uncertain. CDR1 is DFQATT and CDR2 is SNEGSKA in the germline V gene (reference sequence). CDR3 length equals 11 residues. V was cut by 3 bases and J by 2 bases, with 4 bases left in between.

In nucleotides, the CDR3 is TGTGCCAGCAGCTTAGTAGGACTAGAAGGAGAGACCCAGTACTTC. Translating gives CASSLVGLEGETQYF. V usage is TRBV7-6 and J usage is TRBJ2-5, with TRBD2 identical over 7 bases. Germline CDR1 is SGHVS and CDR2 is FNYEAQ. Germline trimming cut 1 base from V and 4 bases from J; bases unmatched to any gene: 6. The CDR3 covers 15 residues.

The chain is built from TRBV27 and TRBJ2-2, with 10 nucleotides matching TRBD2. The CDR3 length is 16 residues. Germline CDR1 MNHEY, CDR2 SMNVEV (reference sequence). The V gene end was trimmed by 6 bases and the J gene end by 0 bases; junction bases not matched to a gene: 4. CDR3 bases: TGTGCCAGCAGGAGGACTAGCGGAACGAACACCGGGGAGCTGTTTTTT. Translated, it gives CASRRTSGTNTGELFF.

This clone appeared many times. The chain couples TRBV30 to TRBJ2-1; TRBD2 aligns across 10 bases. The ends lost 5 bases at V and 7 bases at J; junction bases unmatched: 14. Germline CDR1 and CDR2: GTSNPN and SVGIG (reference sequence). The CDR3 is 16 amino acids. The chain's CDR3 is CAWSKREGRGWNEQFF. The CDR3 nucleotides are TGTGCCTGGTCTAAGCGGGAGGGCCGCGGGTGGAATGAGCAGTTCTTC.

J is TRBJ2-2 and V is TRBV18; 10 bases align to TRBD1. CDR3 size: 14 residues. The V gene end was trimmed by 3 bases and the J gene end by 6 bases; junction bases not matched to a gene: 1. CDR1 is KGHSH, CDR2 LQKENI, per germline. The CDR3 DNA sequence: TGTGCCAGCTCACCTGGACAGGGGGCCGGGGAGCTGTTTTTT. This encodes CASSPGQGAGELFF.

The chain links TRBV7-8 to TRBJ2-3, with 11 bases matching TRBD2. Germline V CDR1 and CDR2: SGHVS, FQNEAQ. The CDR3 totals 16 residues. J gave up 6 bases and V 5 bases, and 10 bases lay outside the gene matches. The CDR3 loop is CASSPRVAGGPDTQYF. Written as DNA, the CDR3 is TGTGCCAGCAGCCCCCGGGTAGCGGGAGGGCCCGATACGCAGTATTTT. Filled out from reference TRBV7-8 and TRBJ2-3, the complete variable domain reads GAGVSQSPRYKVAKRGQDVALRCDPISGHVSLFWYQQALGQGPEFLTYFQNEAQLDKSGLPSDRFFAERPEGSVSTLKIQRTQQEDSAVYLCASSPRVAGGPDTQYFGPGTRLTVL.